This T cell receptor beta chain came from a study of cytomegalovirus exposure and HLA in healthy donors. Study results and limitations: Later analysis associated a missense DCLRE1C variant with TCR beta V- and J-gene trimming.

This clone was seen once. What it binds is not known. Healthy bone marrow donors formed the donor group. PCR amplification relied on 60 Vbeta primers (plus 13 Jbeta primers). Produced via immunoSEQ multiplex PCR; TCRdb's table is partial and in-frame only. The profile shows some 95,000 clones, roughly 71% of them singletons. CDR3 length: 18 amino acids. Germline lookup yields CDR1 SGDLS and CDR2 YYNGEE. The V end was cut by 3 bases, the J end by 5 bases, with 25 bases between. The TCR sequence derives from a woman aged 40-49 years in good health and CMV-seronegative. The sample consisted of PBMCs. The chain couples TRBV9 to TRBJ2-3, with D possibly matching TRBD2 (5 bases). CDR3 region: CASSARGLAVGPQDTQYF. CDR3 sequence (DNA): TGTGCCAGCAGCGCCAGAGGGTTGGCGGTAGGACCACAAGATACGCAGTATTTT.